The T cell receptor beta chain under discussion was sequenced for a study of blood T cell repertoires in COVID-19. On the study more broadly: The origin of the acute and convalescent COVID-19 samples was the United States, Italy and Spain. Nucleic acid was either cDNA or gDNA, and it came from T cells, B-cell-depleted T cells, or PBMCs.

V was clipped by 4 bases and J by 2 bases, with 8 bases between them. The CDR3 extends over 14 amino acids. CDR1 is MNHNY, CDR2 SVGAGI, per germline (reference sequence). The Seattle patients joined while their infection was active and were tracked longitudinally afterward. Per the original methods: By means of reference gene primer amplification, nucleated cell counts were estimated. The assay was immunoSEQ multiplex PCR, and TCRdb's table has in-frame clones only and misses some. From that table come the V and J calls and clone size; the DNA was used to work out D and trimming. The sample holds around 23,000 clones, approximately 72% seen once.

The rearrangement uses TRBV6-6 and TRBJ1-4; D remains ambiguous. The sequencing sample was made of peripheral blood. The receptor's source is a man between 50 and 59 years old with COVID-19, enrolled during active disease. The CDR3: CASSSRGTNEKLFF. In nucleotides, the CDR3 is TGTGCCAGCAGTTCTAGAGGGACTAATGAAAAACTGTTTTTT.